These 11 T cell receptor beta chains share one sample of origin, sequenced in a study of cytomegalovirus exposure and HLA in healthy donors. The PCR was carried out with 60 Vbeta primers and 13 Jbeta primers. Repertoires were generated with immunoSEQ multiplex PCR, while TCRdb's copy carries only in-frame clones and drops some. Of 150,000 to 200,000 clones in the sample, 80% to 90% were seen once. Sequencing was carried out using PBMCs. The receptors stem from a man between 18 and 29 years old in good health and CMV-seropositive.

The chain has TRBV2 and TRBJ2-1; the match to TRBD2 covers 11 bases. V gave up 6 bases and J gave up 4 bases; unmatched junction bases: 5. The CDR3 is 15 residues long. In germline, CDR1 is SNHLY, CDR2 FYNNEI. The CDR3, as DNA: TGTGCCAGCAGCCCTCTAGCGGGGGGATACAATGAGCAGTTCTTC. Translated, it gives CASSPLAGGYNEQFF.

V is TRBV29-1 and J is TRBJ1-6; perhaps TRBD1 as D (6 bases). CDR1 is SQVTM, CDR2 ANQGSEA, per germline. This CDR3 has 20 residues. V was cut by 6 bases and J by 6 bases, with 33 bases left in between. The CDR3 reads CSVPNGQGKSMSWCNSPLHF. The DNA for the CDR3 is TGCAGCGTCCCCAACGGGCAGGGGAAGAGCATGAGTTGGTGTAATTCACCCCTCCACTTT. Full variable domain (missing parts from reference TRBV29-1 and TRBJ1-6): SAVISQKPSRDICQRGTSLTIQCQVDSQVTMMFWYRQQPGQSLTLIATANQGSEATYESGFVIDKFPISRPNLTFSTLTVSNMSPEDSSIYLCSVPNGQGKSMSWCNSPLHFGNGTRLTVT.

The chain links TRBV19 to TRBJ2-2; weak D call: TRBD2 (5 bases). The CDR3 covers 12 residues. Per the germline V gene, CDR1 is LNHDA and CDR2 is SQIVND (reference sequence). The V gene lost 6 bases and the J gene lost 3 bases, with 5 bases spanning the gap. The CDR3 here is CASSGDTGELFF. CDR3 sequence (DNA): TGTGCCAGTAGCGGGGACACCGGGGAGCTGTTTTTT.

This chain uses TRBV11-1 with TRBJ2-7; the match to TRBD1 covers 7 bases. Germline CDR1 SGHAT, CDR2 FQDESV (reference sequence). V was clipped by 5 bases and J by 0 bases; unmatched bases: 7. The CDR3 totals 15 residues. Here the CDR3 DNA reads TGTGCCAGCAGCCTGGGGGACAGTAGCTCCTACGAGCAGTACTTC. Translation gives CASSLGDSSSYEQYF. The full variable domain, completed using reference TRBV11-1 and TRBJ2-7, is EAEVAQSPRYKITEKSQAVAFWCDPISGHATLYWYRQILGQGPELLVQFQDESVVDDSQLPKDRFSAERLKGVDSTLKIQPAELGDSAMYLCASSLGDSSSYEQYFGPGTRLTVT.

The rearrangement joins TRBV12-5 to TRBJ1-4, with 8 bases matching TRBD1. CDR3 length equals 15 residues. Germline values: CDR1 LGHNT, CDR2 FRNRAP. Trimming removed 6 bases from V and 1 base from J; junction bases left unmatched: 4. CDR3 DNA: TGTGCTAGTGGCATCGGACAGGGAACTAATGAAAAACTGTTTTTT. Protein sequence: CASGIGQGTNEKLFF.

V usage is TRBV10-2 and J usage is TRBJ2-7; 7 bases align to TRBD1. CDR3 size: 15 residues. From germline, CDR1 is WSHSY and CDR2 SAAADI. V lost 7 bases, J lost 4 bases, and 13 bases stayed unmatched. The CDR3 is CASTEQAGGGYEQYF. The CDR3 DNA is TGCGCCAGCACCGAGCAGGCAGGGGGTGGGTACGAGCAGTACTTC.

V gene TRBV18 combines with J gene TRBJ2-7; unclear D gene. The germline V gene has CDR1 KGHSH and CDR2 LQKENI. V was clipped by 0 bases and J by 2 bases, with 14 bases between them. The CDR3 has 16 residues. The CDR3 reads CASSPPSRPLTYEQYF. CDR3 in DNA: TGTGCCAGCTCACCACCCTCGAGGCCCCTTACCTACGAGCAGTACTTC.

This clone appeared a few times. The chain recombines TRBV16 with TRBJ1-1, with TRBD1 identical over 7 bases. Germline V lookup: CDR1 KGHSY, CDR2 FQNENV. V lost 4 bases and J lost 0; bases outside the gene matches: 2. This CDR3 has 14 amino acids. CDR3 in DNA: TGTGCCAGCAGCCCGGACAGGTTGAACACTGAAGCTTTCTTT. Its protein product is CASSPDRLNTEAFF.

V is TRBV29-1 and J is TRBJ1-1, with D maybe TRBD1 (5 bases). The germline V gene encodes CDR1 SQVTM and CDR2 ANQGSEA. The CDR3 spans 15 residues. CDR3 nucleotide sequence: TGCAGTGCACAAGGGGCTCCTGTTATGAACACTGAAGCTTTCTTT. This sequence encodes CSAQGAPVMNTEAFF.

Written as DNA, the CDR3 is TGTGCCAGCAGCTCTATAGGGGCTGAAGCTTTCTTT. It codes for CASSSIGAEAFF. The chain carries TRBV11-2 and TRBJ1-1; a weak D match, TRBD1 (5 bases). Germline V gene sequence: CDR1 SGHAT, CDR2 FQNNGV. The CDR3 extends over 12 amino acids. Trimming shortened V by 4 bases and J by 6 bases, and 9 bases separated the two germline ends.

V and J are TRBV5-6 and TRBJ2-5, with D perhaps TRBD1 (6 bases). Trimming left V 7 bases short and J 2 bases short, with 21 bases between. This CDR3 has 16 amino acids. Germline CDR1 is SGHDT and CDR2 is YYEEEE. This CDR3 is CASDRLGGQSQETQYF. CDR3 DNA sequence: TGTGCCAGCGACCGCCTGGGTGGACAGTCTCAAGAGACCCAGTACTTC.